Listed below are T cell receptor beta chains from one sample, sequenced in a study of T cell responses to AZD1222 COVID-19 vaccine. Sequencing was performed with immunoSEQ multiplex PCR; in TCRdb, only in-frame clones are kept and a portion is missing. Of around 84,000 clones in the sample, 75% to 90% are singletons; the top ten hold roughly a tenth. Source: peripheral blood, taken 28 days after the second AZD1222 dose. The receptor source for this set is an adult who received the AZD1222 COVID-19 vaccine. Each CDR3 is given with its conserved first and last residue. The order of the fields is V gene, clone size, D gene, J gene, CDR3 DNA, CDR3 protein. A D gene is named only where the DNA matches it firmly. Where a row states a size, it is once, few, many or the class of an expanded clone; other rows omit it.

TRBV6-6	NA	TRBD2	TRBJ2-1	TGTGCCAGCAACCACCCGGGGGGGTACAATGAGCAGTTCTTC	CASNHPGGYNEQFF
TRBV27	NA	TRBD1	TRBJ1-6	TGTGCCAGCAGTGTAACAGGGGGCCTTTCACCCCTCCACTTT	CASSVTGGLSPLHF
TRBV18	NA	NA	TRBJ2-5	TGTGCCAGCTCACCACCGCCGGTTCAAGAGACCCAGTACTTC	CASSPPPVQETQYF
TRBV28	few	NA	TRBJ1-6	TGTGCCAGCACCAGGGCAGCTTCTAATAATTCACCCCTCCACTTT	CASTRAASNNSPLHF
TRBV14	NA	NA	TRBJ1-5	TGTGCCAGCAGCCATAAAAGGAGTCCATCTTCTGGGGGACCCGGTGGGCATAGCAATCAGCCCCAGCATTTT	CASSHKRSPSSGGPGGHSNQPQHF
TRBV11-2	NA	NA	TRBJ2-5	TGTGCCAGCAGCTGGGGATCTTTGGAGACCCAGTACTTC	CASSWGSLETQYF
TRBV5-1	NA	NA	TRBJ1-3	TGCGCCAGCAGGGGTTCTGGAAACACCATATATTTT	CASRGSGNTIYF
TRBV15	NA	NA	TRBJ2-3	TGTGCCACCAGCAGAAGGACCAGCACAGATACGCAGTATTTT	CATSRRTSTDTQYF
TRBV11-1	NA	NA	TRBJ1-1	TGTGCCAGCAGCTTAGTCGGGGGCTCGGCTTTCTTT	CASSLVGGSAFF
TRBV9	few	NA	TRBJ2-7	TGTGCCAGCAGCCCTGGTAGAGGGGCCTACGAGCAGTACTTC	CASSPGRGAYEQYF
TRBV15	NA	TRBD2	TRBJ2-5	TGTGCCACCAGCAGAACTCCAGCGGGGGCTGAGACCCAGTACTTC	CATSRTPAGAETQYF
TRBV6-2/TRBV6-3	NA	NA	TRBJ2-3	TGTGCCAGCAGTGAGGTTAGCGGTAGCACAGATACGCAGTATTTT	CASSEVSGSTDTQYF
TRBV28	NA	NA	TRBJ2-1	TGTGCCAGCAGTCCATACGGGGTTCACAATGAGCAGTTCTTC	CASSPYGVHNEQFF
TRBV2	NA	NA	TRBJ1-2	TGTGCCAGCAGTGTCGACATCGCCTACACCTTC	CASSVDIAYTF
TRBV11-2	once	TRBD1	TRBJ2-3	TGTGCCAGCAGCCAGGGACAGGGGTTGGGAGATACGCAGTATTTT	CASSQGQGLGDTQYF
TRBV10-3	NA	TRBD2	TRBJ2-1	TGTGCCATTGGACTAGCGGGGGTGAATGAGCAGTTCTTC	CAIGLAGVNEQFF
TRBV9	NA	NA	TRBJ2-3	TGTGCCAGCAGCGTAGAACCGGGGGGCGGCACAGATACGCAGTATTTT	CASSVEPGGGTDTQYF
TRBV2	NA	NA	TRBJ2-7	TGTGCCAGCAGTGACGACAGCTTAACCTACGAGCAGTACTTC	CASSDDSLTYEQYF
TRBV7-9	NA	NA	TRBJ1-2	TGTGCCAGCAGCCATGGAGAGAACTATGGCTACACCTTC	CASSHGENYGYTF
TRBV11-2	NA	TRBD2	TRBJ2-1	TGTGCCAGCAGCTTCGCGGGGGGGCCGAGGTCCTACAATGAGCAGTTCTTC	CASSFAGGPRSYNEQFF
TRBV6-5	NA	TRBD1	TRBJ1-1	TGTGCCAGCAGTTACTCTCAGGGGGGTGGCACTGAAGCTTTCTTT	CASSYSQGGGTEAFF
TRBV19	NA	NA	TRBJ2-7	TGTGCCAGTAGTATAGACCGGACAGCCTACGAGCAGTACTTC	CASSIDRTAYEQYF
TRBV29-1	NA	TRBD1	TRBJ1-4	TGCAGCGTTGAAGCGGGACAGGGTCATGAAAAACTGTTTTTT	CSVEAGQGHEKLFF
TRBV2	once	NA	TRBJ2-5	TGTGCCAGCATAAAAATCAGGGGGGCAGAGACCCAGTACTTC	CASIKIRGAETQYF
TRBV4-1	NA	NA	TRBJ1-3	TGCGCCAGCAGCCTTAGCGCCCACAGGACCTCTGGAAACACCATATATTTT	CASSLSAHRTSGNTIYF
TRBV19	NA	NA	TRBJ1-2	TGTGCCAGTAGTATGTTCTTGTTTCGAGTGCAGATGGCTAACTATGGCTACACCTTC	CASSMFLFRVQMANYGYTF
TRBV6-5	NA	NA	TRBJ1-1	TGTGCCAGCAGACGTAAAGTAGACACTGAAGCTTTCTTT	CASRRKVDTEAFF
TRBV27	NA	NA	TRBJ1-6	TGTGCCAGCAGTCCCAGGGCTAATAATTCACCCCTCCACTTT	CASSPRANNSPLHF
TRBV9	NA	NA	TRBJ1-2	TGTGCCAGCAGCGTAGGAGGAGGGGTCTATGGCTACACCTTC	CASSVGGGVYGYTF
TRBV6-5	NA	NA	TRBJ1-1	TGTGCCACCGGGGAACAAGTGAACACTGAAGCTTTCTTT	CATGEQVNTEAFF
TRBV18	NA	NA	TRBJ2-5	TGTGCCAGCTCACCCCCCAGGGACGAGACCCAGTACTTC	CASSPPRDETQYF
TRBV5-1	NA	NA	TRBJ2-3	TGCGCCAGCAGCTTTCTGGGTAGCACAGATACGCAGTATTTT	CASSFLGSTDTQYF
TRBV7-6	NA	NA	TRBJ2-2	TGTGCCACCATACAGACCGGGGAGCTGTTTTTT	CATIQTGELFF
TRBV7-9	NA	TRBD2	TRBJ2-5	TGTGCCAGCAGCCGAAATCTAGCGGAATACCAAGAGACCCAGTACTTC	CASSRNLAEYQETQYF
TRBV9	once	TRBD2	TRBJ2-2	TGTGCCAGCAGCCTCGGACTAGCGGGGAGGACCGGGGAGCTGTTTTTT	CASSLGLAGRTGELFF
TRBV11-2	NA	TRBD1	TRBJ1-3	TGTGCCAGCAGCTTAGGACAGGGGGCTGGAAACACCATATATTTT	CASSLGQGAGNTIYF
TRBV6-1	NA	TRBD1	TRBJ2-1	TGTGCCAGCAGTGATAGACAGGGAGCCCGCCTATTCTTC	CASSDRQGARLFF
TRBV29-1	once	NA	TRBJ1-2	TGCAGCTTCGAGGGTCAAGCTGGCTACACCTTC	CSFEGQAGYTF
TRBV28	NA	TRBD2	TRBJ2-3	TGTGCCAGCAGCGAACCGACTAGCGGGGGGGATACGCAGTATTTT	CASSEPTSGGDTQYF
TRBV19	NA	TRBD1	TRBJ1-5	TGTGCCAGTAGTATGGTAGGGGGCAGGCAGCCCCAGCATTTT	CASSMVGGRQPQHF
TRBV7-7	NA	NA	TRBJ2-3	TGTGCTAGCAGCTTGGGCGGCACCAGCACAGATACGCAGTATTTT	CASSLGGTSTDTQYF
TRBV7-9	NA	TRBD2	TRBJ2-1	TGTGCCAGCAGCTTGGTAGCGGGGGGGCGCAATGAGCAGTTCTTC	CASSLVAGGRNEQFF
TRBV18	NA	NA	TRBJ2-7	TGTGCCAGCTCAGAACAGGGATACGAGCAGTACTTC	CASSEQGYEQYF
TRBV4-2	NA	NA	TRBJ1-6	TGTGCCAGCAGCCAAGAGCTACCGGGGATAAACTATAATTCACCCCTCCACTTT	CASSQELPGINYNSPLHF
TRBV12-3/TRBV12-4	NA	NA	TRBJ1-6	TGTGCCAGCAAGAGGGACACCAATTCACCCCTCCACTTT	CASKRDTNSPLHF
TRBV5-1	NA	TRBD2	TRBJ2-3	TGCGCCAGCGGGGGGGCAGATACGCAGTATTTT	CASGGADTQYF
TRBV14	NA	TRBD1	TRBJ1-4	TGTGCCAGCAGCCAGACAGGGGAGTGGAAAAAACTGTTTTTT	CASSQTGEWKKLFF
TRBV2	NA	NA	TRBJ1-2	TGTGCCAGCAGTGAAGACACCTATGGCTACACCTTC	CASSEDTYGYTF
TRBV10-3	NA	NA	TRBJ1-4	TGTGCCATCAGTGACGGGGGAGGCGGAGATGAAAAACTGTTTTTT	CAISDGGGGDEKLFF
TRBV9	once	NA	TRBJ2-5	TGTGCCAGCAGCTCCCACGGACCCGCGGGGGAGACCCAGTACTTC	CASSSHGPAGETQYF
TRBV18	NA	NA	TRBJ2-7	TGTGCCAGCTCACGGGGACAAGGCCCTTACGAGCAGTACTTC	CASSRGQGPYEQYF
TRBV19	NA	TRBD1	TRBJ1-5	TGTGCCAGCCAGGGGGGCCCTGGGCCTCAGCCCCAGCATTTT	CASQGGPGPQPQHF
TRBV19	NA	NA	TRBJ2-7	TGTGCCAGTAGTATCTTCGGGGGAACCTACGAGCAGTACTTC	CASSIFGGTYEQYF